Each of the 11 T cell receptor beta chains below was sequenced from the same sample in a study of T cell responses to AZD1222 COVID-19 vaccine. Generated by immunoSEQ multiplex PCR, the TCRdb table keeps only in-frame clones and is missing some. The sample has some 200,000 clones, about 92% seen once. The source material was peripheral blood, sampled on day 0 of MenACWY control vaccination. All receptors come from an adult in good health.

J is TRBJ2-3 and V is TRBV10-1, with TRBD2 matching 7 bases. This CDR3 contains 12 residues. CDR1 is WNHNN, CDR2 SYGVQD, per germline (reference sequence). Trimming cost V 5 bases and J 11 bases; bases outside gene matches: 7. CDR3 sequence reads: CASSRAAGMQYF. The CDR3 DNA is TGCGCCAGCAGTAGGGCAGCGGGGATGCAGTATTTT.

The chain uses TRBV10-2 and TRBJ1-6; 7 bases are shared with TRBD1. The germline V gene encodes CDR1 WSHSY and CDR2 SAAADI. With V trimmed by 0 bases and J by 9 bases, 8 bases remained unmatched. The CDR3 has 16 residues. The CDR3 is CASSESSGGIGSPLHF. The CDR3 DNA reads TGCGCCAGCAGTGAGTCTTCAGGGGGGATAGGTTCACCCCTCCACTTT.

V is TRBV19 and J is TRBJ1-5, with a possible D match to TRBD1 (6 bases). Trimming took off 7 bases at V and 2 bases at J, with 15 bases between the two ends. Germline V gene lookup returns CDR1 LNHDA and CDR2 SQIVND (reference sequence). The CDR3 has 15 amino acids. The CDR3 DNA is TGTGCCAGTATATCCACAGGGATCGGCAATCAGCCCCAGCATTTT. Its translation: CASISTGIGNQPQHF.

This rearrangement joins TRBV19 to TRBJ2-1, with D hard to call. Germline V gives CDR1 LNHDA, CDR2 SQIVND (reference sequence). Trimming removed 7 bases at V and 6 bases at J, with 7 bases between. The CDR3 consists of 11 residues. The CDR3 DNA reads TGTGCCAGTATGCGTCGCAATGAGCAGTTCTTC. It is translated as CASMRRNEQFF.

This chain connects TRBV6-1 to TRBJ2-3, with D tentatively TRBD1 (5 bases). The CDR3 length is 16 residues. Trimming shortened V by 0 bases and J by 2 bases, and 12 bases separated the two germline ends. Looked up from germline, CDR1 is MNHNS and CDR2 is SASEGT. The CDR3 is CASSEAGADPTDTQYF. CDR3 DNA: TGTGCCAGCAGTGAAGCAGGGGCGGACCCCACAGATACGCAGTATTTT.

V gene TRBV18 combines with J gene TRBJ1-5, with D possibly being TRBD1 (6 bases). This CDR3 contains 18 residues. The V and J ends lost 3 bases and 2 bases respectively, with 20 bases between them. CDR1 is KGHSH and CDR2 is LQKENI in the germline V gene. The CDR3 DNA sequence: TGTGCCAGCTCACCCCAGTTGGGGGGCGGACGGGGCAATCAGCCCCAGCATTTT. Residues: CASSPQLGGGRGNQPQHF.

The gene calls are TRBV10-3 and TRBJ2-5; 7 positions match TRBD1. Germline values: CDR1 ENHRY, CDR2 SYGVKD. The trim removed 3 bases at V and 3 bases at J, leaving 4 bases unmatched. The CDR3 extends over 14 amino acids. The CDR3 is CAISEGQDKETQYF. The CDR3 bases are TGTGCCATCAGTGAAGGACAGGATAAAGAGACCCAGTACTTC.

The gene calls are TRBV27 and TRBJ1-6; D is unresolved. Looked up from germline, CDR1 is MNHEY and CDR2 is SMNVEV (reference sequence). The CDR3 has 12 residues. With 5 bases removed from V and 5 bases from J, the gap between germline ends came to 4 bases. DNA for the CDR3: TGTGCCAGCAGTCTAAATAATTCACCCCTCCACTTT. It encodes CASSLNNSPLHF.

The chain carries TRBV19 and TRBJ1-6; D is unclear. There are 15 residues in the CDR3. V gave up 7 bases and J gave up 0 bases, with 10 bases separating them. Germline CDR1 reads LNHDA; CDR2 reads SQIVND (reference sequence). The CDR3 DNA reads as TGTGCCAGTACAAAAGCCAGCTCCTATAATTCACCCCTCCACTTT. Residues: CASTKASSYNSPLHF.

This chain uses TRBV19 with TRBJ1-2; tentative D call: TRBD1 (5 bases). With 3 bases removed from V and 8 bases from J, the gap between germline ends came to 19 bases. This CDR3 is 15 amino acids long. Germline values: CDR1 LNHDA, CDR2 SQIVND (reference sequence). CDR3 loop: CASSIWGDFEVGYTF. CDR3 DNA: TGTGCCAGTAGTATTTGGGGGGACTTCGAGGTCGGCTACACCTTC.

This chain uses TRBV14 with TRBJ2-5; TRBD1 might be the D (5 bases). The CDR3 is 16 amino acids. CDR1 and CDR2 from the germline V gene are SGHDN and FVKESK. V lost 3 bases and J lost 5, with 19 bases in between. The CDR3 loop is CASSHKSAGKGETQYF. The CDR3 bases are TGTGCCAGCAGCCATAAATCGGCAGGGAAGGGGGAGACCCAGTACTTC.